This T cell receptor (beta chain) was sequenced in a study of blood T cell repertoires in COVID-19. TCRdb's table, derived via immunoSEQ multiplex PCR, lists solely in-frame clones and lacks some. The sample contains 200,000 to 250,000 clones, around 80% of which appear only once. The CDR3 sequence is 15 residues long. Losses at the gene ends were 1 base for V and 6 bases for J; bases not matched to a gene: 5. CDR1 is SGHTA, CDR2 FQGNSA, per germline. V usage is TRBV7-2 and J usage is TRBJ1-5; TRBD1 aligns across 8 bases. Sample: peripheral blood. The TCR comes from a woman aged 80 or over with acute or convalescent COVID-19. The CDR3 sequence: CASSLEQGAGQPQHF. The DNA for the CDR3 is TGTGCCAGCAGCTTAGAGCAGGGGGCCGGTCAGCCCCAGCATTTT.